This T cell receptor (beta chain) was captured by sequencing in a study of persistence of HIV-infected CD4 T cells. This clone is a singleton in its sample. Its target is unknown. Germline CDR1 SGHRS, CDR2 YFSETQ. This CDR3 contains 14 residues. Trimming took 0 bases from V and 7 from J; bases not matched to a gene: 3. Cells were stimulated nonspecifically with anti-CD3/anti-CD28 magnetic beads. CD4+ T cells upregulating both CD40 ligand and CD69 were sorted as responding cells. Before stimulation, PBMCs underwent CD8+ T cell depletion. This was the immunoSEQ version 4 assay in survey mode. Only in-frame clones appear in the TCRdb table, and some are missing; sequencing was by immunoSEQ multiplex PCR. The sample yields roughly 43,000 clones, around 90% seen once. Study observations and caveats: Within sorted populations, more oligoclonal TCRs accompanied more oligoclonal proviruses.

Here the sequenced sample was CD4+ T cells sorted from PBMCs after approximately 19-hour stimulation, taken from a patient who received antiretroviral therapy. The chain has TRBV5-1 and TRBJ2-1; TRBD1 matches at 8 bases. The source is an adult man with HIV who was CMV-seropositive. The CDR3 region has the DNA TGCGCCAGCAGCTTGGGGGACAGGCCAAATGAGCAGTTCTTC. Translation gives CASSLGDRPNEQFF.